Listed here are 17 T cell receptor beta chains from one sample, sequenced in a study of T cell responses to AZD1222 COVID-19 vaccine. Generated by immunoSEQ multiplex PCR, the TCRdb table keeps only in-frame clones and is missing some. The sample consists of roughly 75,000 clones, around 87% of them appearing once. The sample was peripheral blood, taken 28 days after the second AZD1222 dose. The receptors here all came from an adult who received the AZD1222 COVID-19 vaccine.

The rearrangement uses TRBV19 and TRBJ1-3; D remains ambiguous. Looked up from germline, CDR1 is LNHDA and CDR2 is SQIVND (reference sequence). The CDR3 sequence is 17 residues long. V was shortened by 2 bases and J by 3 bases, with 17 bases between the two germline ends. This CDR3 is CASSIMVRGIGGNTIYF. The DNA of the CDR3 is TGTGCCAGTAGTATAATGGTTCGCGGGATAGGTGGAAACACCATATATTTT.

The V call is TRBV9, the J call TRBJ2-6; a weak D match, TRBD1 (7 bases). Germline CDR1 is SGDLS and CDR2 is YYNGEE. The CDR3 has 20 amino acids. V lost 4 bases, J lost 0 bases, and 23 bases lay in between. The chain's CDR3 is CASSPRPGGGISSGANVLTF. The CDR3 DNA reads TGTGCCAGCAGCCCCCGCCCAGGGGGAGGCATCAGCTCTGGGGCCAACGTCCTGACTTTC. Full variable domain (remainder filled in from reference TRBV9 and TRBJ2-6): DSGVTQTPKHLITATGQRVTLRCSPRSGDLSVYWYQQSLDQGLQFLIQYYNGEERAKGNILERFSAQQFPDLHSELNLSSLELGDSALYFCASSPRPGGGISSGANVLTFGAGSRLTVL.

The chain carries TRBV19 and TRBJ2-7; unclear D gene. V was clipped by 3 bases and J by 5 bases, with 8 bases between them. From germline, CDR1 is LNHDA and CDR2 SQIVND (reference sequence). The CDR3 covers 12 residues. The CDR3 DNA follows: TGTGCCAGTAGTATGGGGATCGACGAGCAGTACTTC. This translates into CASSMGIDEQYF.

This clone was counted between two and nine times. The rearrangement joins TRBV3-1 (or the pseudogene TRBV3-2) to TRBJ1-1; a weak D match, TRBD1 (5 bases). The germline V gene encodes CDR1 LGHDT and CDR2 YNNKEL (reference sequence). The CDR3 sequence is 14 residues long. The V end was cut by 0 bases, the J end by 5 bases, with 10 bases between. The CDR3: CASSQEGGWTEAFF. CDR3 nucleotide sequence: TGTGCCAGCAGCCAAGAGGGGGGGTGGACTGAAGCTTTCTTT.

The CDR3 is CASSLGAGYEQYF. The CDR3 DNA is TGTGCCAGCAGCCTTGGAGCGGGGTACGAGCAGTACTTC. The V gene is TRBV3-1 (or the pseudogene TRBV3-2), the J gene TRBJ2-7, with 7 bases lining up with TRBD2. With V trimmed by 4 bases and J by 4 bases, 4 bases remained unmatched. Germline loops: CDR1 LGHDT, CDR2 YNNKEL (reference sequence). CDR3 size: 13 residues.

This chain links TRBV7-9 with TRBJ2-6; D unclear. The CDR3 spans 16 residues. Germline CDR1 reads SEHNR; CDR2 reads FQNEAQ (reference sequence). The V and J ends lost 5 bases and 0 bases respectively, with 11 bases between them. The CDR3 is CASSPRPNSGANVLTF. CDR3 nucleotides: TGTGCCAGCAGCCCCAGGCCTAACTCTGGGGCCAACGTCCTGACTTTC.

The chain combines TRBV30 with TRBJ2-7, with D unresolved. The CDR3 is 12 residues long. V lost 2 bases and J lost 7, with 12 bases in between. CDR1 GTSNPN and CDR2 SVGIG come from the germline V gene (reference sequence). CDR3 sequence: CAWSLAPGEQYF. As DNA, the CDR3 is TGTGCCTGGAGTCTGGCACCCGGGGAGCAGTACTTC.

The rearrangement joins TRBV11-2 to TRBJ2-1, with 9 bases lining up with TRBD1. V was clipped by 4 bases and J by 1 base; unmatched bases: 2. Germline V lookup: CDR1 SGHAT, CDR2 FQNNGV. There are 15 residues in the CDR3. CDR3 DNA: TGTGCCAGCAGCTCGGACAGGGGATCCTACAATGAGCAGTTCTTC. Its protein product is CASSSDRGSYNEQFF. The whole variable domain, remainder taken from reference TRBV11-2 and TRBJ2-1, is EAGVAQSPRYKIIEKRQSVAFWCNPISGHATLYWYQQILGQGPKLLIQFQNNGVVDDSQLPKDRFSAERLKGVDSTLKIQPAKLEDSAVYLCASSSDRGSYNEQFFGPGTRLTVL.

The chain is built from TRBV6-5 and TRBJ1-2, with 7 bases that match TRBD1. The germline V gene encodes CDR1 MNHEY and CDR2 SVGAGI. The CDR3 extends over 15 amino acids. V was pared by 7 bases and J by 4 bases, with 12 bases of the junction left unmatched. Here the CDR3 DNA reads TGTGCCAGCAAAAAAGGACTCCGGGACAGCTATGGCTACACCTTC. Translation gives CASKKGLRDSYGYTF.

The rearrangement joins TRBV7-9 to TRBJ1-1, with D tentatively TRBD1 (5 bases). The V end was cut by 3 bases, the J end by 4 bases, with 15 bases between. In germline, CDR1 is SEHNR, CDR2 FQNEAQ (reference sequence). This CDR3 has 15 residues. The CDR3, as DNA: TGTGCCAGCAGCTTTTTTCCCCAGGGAGGCACTGAAGCTTTCTTT. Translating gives CASSFFPQGGTEAFF.

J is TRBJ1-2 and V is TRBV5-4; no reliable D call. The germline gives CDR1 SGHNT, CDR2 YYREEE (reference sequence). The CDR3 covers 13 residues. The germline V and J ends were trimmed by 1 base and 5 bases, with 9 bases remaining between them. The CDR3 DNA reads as TGTGCCAGCAGCTTGCGCACGGTTTATGGCTACACCTTC. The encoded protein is CASSLRTVYGYTF.

CDR3 in DNA: TGTGCCAGCAGTCCCCTGGGGGGGCAAGGGCAGTACTTC. It yields the protein CASSPLGGQGQYF. This chain joins TRBV6-5 and TRBJ2-7, with D perhaps matching TRBD2 (7 bases). V dropped 5 bases and J dropped 9 bases, with 17 bases sitting between them. There are 13 residues in the CDR3. Germline-derived CDR1 and CDR2 are MNHEY and SVGAGI.

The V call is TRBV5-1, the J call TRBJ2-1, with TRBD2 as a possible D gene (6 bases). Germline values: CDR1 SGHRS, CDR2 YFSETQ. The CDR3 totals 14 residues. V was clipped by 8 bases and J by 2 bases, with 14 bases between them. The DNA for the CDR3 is TGCGCCAGTGGGGAGGAGGGCCCCTACAATGAGCAGTTCTTC. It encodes CASGEEGPYNEQFF.

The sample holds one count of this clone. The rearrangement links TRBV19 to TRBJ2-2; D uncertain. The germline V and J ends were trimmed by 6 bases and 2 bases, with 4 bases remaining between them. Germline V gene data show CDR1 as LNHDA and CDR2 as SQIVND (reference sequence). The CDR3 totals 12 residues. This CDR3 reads CASRGNTGELFF. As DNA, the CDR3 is TGTGCCAGTAGGGGAAACACCGGGGAGCTGTTTTTT.

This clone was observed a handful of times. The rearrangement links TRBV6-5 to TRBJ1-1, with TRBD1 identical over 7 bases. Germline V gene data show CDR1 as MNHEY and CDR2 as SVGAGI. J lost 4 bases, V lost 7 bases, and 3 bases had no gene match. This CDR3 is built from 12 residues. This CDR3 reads CASKKGATEAFF. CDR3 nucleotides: TGTGCCAGCAAAAAGGGGGCCACTGAAGCTTTCTTT.

The CDR3 DNA follows: TGTGCCAGCAGCCCGTCCGGAGTCTCCTACAATGAGCAGTTCTTC. It specifies CASSPSGVSYNEQFF. The gene calls are TRBV5-6 and TRBJ2-1; no firm D call. The V end lost 4 bases, the J end lost 0 bases, and 11 bases lay between the germline ends. The CDR3 totals 15 residues. CDR1 is SGHDT and CDR2 is YYEEEE in the germline V gene.

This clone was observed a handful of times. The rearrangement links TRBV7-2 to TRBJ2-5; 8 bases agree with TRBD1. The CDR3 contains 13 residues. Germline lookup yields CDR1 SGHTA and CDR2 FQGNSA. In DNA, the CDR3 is TGTGCGTCGGCAGGGGGCCTCCAAGAGACCCAGTACTTC. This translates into CASAGGLQETQYF.